The present T cell receptor beta chain was sequenced within a study of CD8 T cells in ankylosing spondylitis. Whole-study findings and limits: Blood from ankylosing spondylitis patients appeared to carry a characteristic roughly 8-variant TCR beta motif.

As to this clonotype: As yet, its antigen is unknown.

Germline V gene lookup returns CDR1 SGHDT and CDR2 YYEEEE. There are 14 residues in the CDR3. Between the trimmed V and J ends, which lost 4 bases and 3 bases, there was a span of 14 bases. From the 5' RACE reads, TCRdb called clonotypes with MiXCR, one entry per CDR3 protein. The sample lists about 330,000 distinct CDR3 sequences, around 8% occurring once. Sequencing was carried out using blood, either unsorted or a sorted T cell fraction (not recorded which). This TCR was sampled from a male donor with ankylosing spondylitis. This rearrangement joins TRBV5-6 to TRBJ2-7; D may be TRBD1 or TRBD2 (5 bases each). In DNA, the CDR3 is TGTGCCAGCAGCGGCCCGGGACGGAACTACGAGCAGTACTTC. Protein: CASSGPGRNYEQYF.